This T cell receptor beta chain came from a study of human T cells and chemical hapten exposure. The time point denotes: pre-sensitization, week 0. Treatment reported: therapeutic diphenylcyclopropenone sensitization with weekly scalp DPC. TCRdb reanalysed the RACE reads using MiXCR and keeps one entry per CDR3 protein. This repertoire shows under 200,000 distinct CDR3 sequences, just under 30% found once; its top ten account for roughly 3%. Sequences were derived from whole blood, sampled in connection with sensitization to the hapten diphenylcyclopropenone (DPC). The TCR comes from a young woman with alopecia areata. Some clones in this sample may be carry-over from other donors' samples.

CDR3 in amino acids: CASRGGGLGRNNEQFF. The CDR3 DNA reads as TGTGCCAGCAGGGGGGGCGGCCTGGGGAGGAACAATGAGCAGTTCTTC. J is TRBJ2-1 and V is TRBV28; D tentatively reads TRBD1 or TRBD2 (6 bases each). Per the germline V gene, CDR1 is MDHEN and CDR2 is SYDVKM. CDR3 length: 16 amino acids. V lost 6 bases to trimming and J lost 5 bases, with 20 bases between them. The full variable domain, completed using reference TRBV28 and TRBJ2-1, is DVKVTQSSRYLVKRTGEKVFLECVQDMDHENMFWYRQDPGLGLRLIYFSYDVKMKEKGDIPEGYSVSREKKERFSLILESASTNQTSMYLCASRGGGLGRNNEQFFGPGTRLTVL.